A selection of T cell receptor beta chains follows, all from one sample in a study of PD-L1 blockade in urothelial cancer. Profiling relied on immunoSEQ multiplex PCR, and the TCRdb table lists in-frame clones only, not all of them. The table has over 20,000 clones, about 88% seen once. The source material was PBMCs, sampled around atezolizumab (anti-PD-L1) treatment. These receptors were collected from a man in his sixties with urothelial cancer. Both conserved end residues are part of each CDR3. D genes are given only for firm matches. The size of a clone is reported for some rows only, either as once, few or many, or as a class for expanded clones.

>TRBJ1-4|.|TRBV2|.
TGTGCCAGCAGTTCGGGTGCAACTAATGAAAAACTGTTTTTT
CASSSGATNEKLFF
>TRBJ1-5|.|TRBV19|.
TGTGCCAGTAGTGCCGGACAGATCAATCAGCCCCAGCATTTT
CASSAGQINQPQHF
>TRBJ1-2|TRBD1|TRBV19|.
TGTGCCAGTAGTATTGACAGGGCGGGCCTCGGCTATGGCTACACCTTC
CASSIDRAGLGYGYTF
>TRBJ2-7|TRBD2|TRBV6-1|.
TGTGCCAGCAGTGAAAATCTAGCGGGAGCTAGGGAGCAGTACTTC
CASSENLAGAREQYF
>TRBJ1-1|.|TRBV27|.
TGTGCCAGCAGCGTTCGTCAGTTGAACACTGAAGCTTTCTTT
CASSVRQLNTEAFF
>TRBJ2-3|TRBD2|TRBV5-1|once
TGCGCCAGCAGCTCAGGACTAGCGGGAGCGACAGATACGCAGTATTTT
CASSSGLAGATDTQYF
>TRBJ1-1|TRBD1|TRBV5-1|.
TGCGCCAGCAGCTTGGTCAGGACAGGGGGCCTCGCGAACACTGAAGCTTTCTTT
CASSLVRTGGLANTEAFF
>TRBJ2-7|TRBD2|TRBV12-5|.
TGTGCTAGTGGTTTGAAAGCTAGCGGGAGGTGGCCCTACGAGCAGTACTTC
CASGLKASGRWPYEQYF
>TRBJ2-2|TRBD1|TRBV9|.
TGTGCCAGCAGCGCCCCCAGGGGACAGGAAACCGGGGAGCTGTTTTTT
CASSAPRGQETGELFF
>TRBJ2-7|.|TRBV4-3|.
TGCGCCAGCAGCCCGGGCGGAGGGGGCATGGTCGGGCAGTACTTC
CASSPGGGGMVGQYF
>TRBJ1-1|.|TRBV5-6|.
TGTGCCAGCAGCTTGGTGAGTCTCCGGAACACTGAAGCTTTCTTT
CASSLVSLRNTEAFF
>TRBJ2-7|TRBD2|TRBV4-1|.
TGCGCCAGCAGCCAAGGGGTAGCGGGAGTTTTTGAGCAGTACTTC
CASSQGVAGVFEQYF
>TRBJ2-7|TRBD2|TRBV11-1|few
TGTGCCAGCAGCTCCCCCGGAACTAGCGGGTCGAAGCAGTACTTC
CASSSPGTSGSKQYF
>TRBJ1-5|.|TRBV6-5|.
TGTGCCAGCAGTTACTCGGAGAACGCGCAGCCCCAGCATTTT
CASSYSENAQPQHF
>TRBJ2-7|.|TRBV4-1|.
TGCGCCAGCAGCCAGGAGGCGCCCGGCGGGTCCTACGAGCAGTACTTC
CASSQEAPGGSYEQYF
>TRBJ2-7|.|TRBV12-2|.
TGTGCAAGTCGCTTACGTAGGACTAGCGGATACCGCCTCTACGAGCAGTACTTC
CASRLRRTSGYRLYEQYF
>TRBJ2-1|.|TRBV2|.
TGTGCCAGCAGCCCCTGGCGGGGCTCCTACAATGAGCAGTTCTTC
CASSPWRGSYNEQFF
>TRBJ2-2|TRBD1|TRBV18|.
TGTGCCAGCTCACCACTCCCAGGAACAGGGGGTGCCGGGGAGCTGTTTTTT
CASSPLPGTGGAGELFF
>TRBJ1-1|.|TRBV29-1|.
TGCAGCACCCGGACACTTATGAACACTGAAGCTTTCTTT
CSTRTLMNTEAFF
>TRBJ2-3|.|TRBV6-5|.
TGTGCCAGCAGGCAGACCGGCTTGGGCGCAGATACGCAGTATTTT
CASRQTGLGADTQYF
>TRBJ1-6|.|TRBV7-2|.
TGTGCCAGCAGCTATACTAGGACCTATAATTCACCCCTCCACTTT
CASSYTRTYNSPLHF
>TRBJ2-5|TRBD2|TRBV5-6|.
TGTGCCAGCAGCCAAATCGGGGGGGCCGCAGAGACCCAGTACTTC
CASSQIGGAAETQYF